This T cell receptor beta chain was obtained from a study of blood T cell repertoires in COVID-19. Whole-study context: Collection of acute and convalescent COVID-19 samples took place in the United States, Italy and Spain.

The CDR3 is 13 amino acids. Trimming took 0 bases from V and 3 from J, leaving 8 bases between them. Germline CDR1 GTSNPN, CDR2 SVGIG (reference sequence). Recruited during active infection, patients (from Seattle) were subsequently followed longitudinally. As handled by the study authors: Reference gene primer amplification gave nucleated cell count estimates. Here immunoSEQ multiplex PCR was the method, and the copy in TCRdb shows in-frame clones only, minus some. The V and J calls and the clone size are those of that table, but D and trimming were determined from the DNA. In the table there are fewer than 350,000 clones, approximately 89% of which are singletons.

The TCR originated in a woman between 55 and 75 years old with COVID-19, enrolled during active disease. Sequenced sample: peripheral blood. The chain combines TRBV30 with TRBJ1-2; D gene uncertain. For the CDR3, the DNA is TGTGCCTGGAGTGTAGAGGAAGACTATGGCTACACCTTC. This translates into CAWSVEEDYGYTF.